This T cell receptor (beta chain) derives from a study of T-cell reconstitution after alpha-beta-depleted transplantation in children. Study-wide points: Several hundred expanded graft clones reportedly were the source of alpha-beta T cells about two months after transplant. After one year, T-cell counts and TCRbeta diversity mostly came from new T cells. Some patients' high day-60 TCRbeta diversity was attributed to recipient cells surviving conditioning.

With regard to this clonotype: The antigen is not known.

It was with unique molecular identifiers that the TCRbeta library was prepared. Via MiXCR, TCRdb re-called the PCR reads, giving one row per CDR3 protein. The sample lists fewer than 700,000 distinct CDR3 sequences; 10% to 15% were seen once. The CDR3 covers 16 residues. V lost 3 bases to trimming and J lost 0 bases, with 13 bases between them. Germline assignment: CDR1 SGDLS and CDR2 YYNGEE. Here the sequenced sample was PBMCs, mostly from graft donor cells, taken 360 days after TCRalphabeta/CD19-depleted stem cell transplant. V usage is TRBV9 and J usage is TRBJ1-3, with D tentatively TRBD1 (5 bases). This receptor was obtained from a male patient between 5 and 17 years old who had a stem cell transplant for acute myeloid leukemia, so the T cells may come from the graft donor. CDR3 loop: CASSGRQSSSGNTIYF. The CDR3, as DNA: TGTGCCAGCAGCGGAAGACAGTCCAGCTCTGGAAACACCATATATTTT.